Each of the 30 T cell receptor beta chains below was sequenced from the same sample in a study of CD8 T cells in Susac syndrome. RNA, at roughly 0.45 to 1 ug, was reverse transcribed with random hexamers. One entry per CDR3 protein results from TCRdb running MiXCR on the immunoSEQ multiplex PCR reads. The sample holds some 250,000 distinct CDR3 sequences; about 95% are singletons and the top ten take approximately 0.1%. The sequenced sample was CD4+ T cells from PBMCs. These receptors originate from a human donor with Susac syndrome.

This clonotype was seen once. The chain links TRBV7-2 to TRBJ2-3; no definite D call. CDR3 length: 13 residues. Per germline, CDR1 SGHTA and CDR2 FQGNSA. Trimming removed 5 bases at V and 4 bases at J, with 10 bases between. This CDR3 reads CASSHPTPDTQYF. In DNA, the CDR3 is TGTGCCAGCAGCCACCCCACTCCAGATACGCAGTATTTT.

This clonotype was seen only once. This chain connects TRBV7-3 to TRBJ1-1; TRBD1 might be the D (6 bases). The germline V and J ends were trimmed by 5 bases and 2 bases, with 12 bases remaining between them. The CDR3 is made up of 14 amino acids. CDR1 and CDR2 (germline): SGHTA, FQGTGA. CDR3 residues: CASSPSGGNTEAFF. CDR3 in DNA: TGTGCCAGCAGCCCCTCGGGGGGCAACACTGAAGCTTTCTTT. Supplemented by reference TRBV7-3 and TRBJ1-1, the full variable domain reads GAGVSQTPSNKVTEKGKYVELRCDPISGHTALYWYRQSLGQGPEFLIYFQGTGAADDSGLPNDRFFAVRPEGSVSTLKIQRTERGDSAVYLCASSPSGGNTEAFFGQGTRLTVV.

This sequence joins TRBV28 and TRBJ2-7; D not resolved. This CDR3 contains 13 residues. V shed 2 bases and J shed 5 bases, with 10 bases lying between them. From germline, CDR1 is MDHEN and CDR2 SYDVKM. DNA of the CDR3: TGTGCCAGCAGTTTAATCGACCCCCACGAGCAGTACTTC. Encoded protein: CASSLIDPHEQYF.

V usage is TRBV5-1 and J usage is TRBJ2-1; TRBD2 matches at 14 bases. The trim removed 3 bases at V and 6 bases at J, leaving 5 bases unmatched. CDR1 is SGHRS, CDR2 YFSETQ, per germline. This CDR3 has 16 residues. CDR3 coding DNA: TGCGCCAGCAGCTGGGGGACTAGCGGGAGTGTCAATGAGCAGTTCTTC. Residues: CASSWGTSGSVNEQFF.

J is TRBJ1-4 and V is TRBV29-1; the D gene is possibly TRBD1 (5 bases). The CDR3 has 17 residues. Germline V lookup: CDR1 SQVTM, CDR2 ANQGSEA. V lost 4 bases and J 5 bases, leaving 23 bases between the germline ends. The DNA for the CDR3 is TGCAGCGTTGCGGGGGATCCCCGCAACTTAGCAAATGAAAAACTGTTTTTT. It translates to CSVAGDPRNLANEKLFF.

The chain is built from TRBV12-3 or TRBV12-4 and TRBJ2-7; D is uncertain. The germline V and J ends were trimmed by 5 bases and 1 base, with 12 bases remaining between them. The CDR3 has 14 residues. This CDR3 reads CASSLAGRSYEQYF. CDR3 in DNA: TGTGCCAGCAGTCTCGCCGGACGGTCCTACGAGCAGTACTTC.

The chain employs TRBV5-1 and TRBJ2-3; a weak D match, TRBD1 (6 bases). This CDR3 has 16 amino acids. Germline V gene lookup returns CDR1 SGHRS and CDR2 YFSETQ. V lost 4 bases to trimming and J lost 5 bases, with 20 bases between them. The CDR3 reads CASSPPKTGRGDTQYF. The DNA for the CDR3 is TGCGCCAGCAGCCCCCCCAAGACAGGCCGGGGAGATACGCAGTATTTT.

This rearrangement joins TRBV29-1 to TRBJ2-3; TRBD2 agrees at 7 bases. V gave up 7 bases and J gave up 4 bases; unmatched junction bases: 11. CDR3 size: 14 residues. Looked up from germline, CDR1 is SQVTM and CDR2 is ANQGSEA. The CDR3 is CSAAPSGRADTQYF. As DNA, the CDR3 is TGCAGCGCTGCCCCAAGTGGGAGGGCAGATACGCAGTATTTT.

The chain recombines TRBV6-6 with TRBJ1-2; possibly TRBD1 for D (6 bases). Germline-derived CDR1 and CDR2 are MNHNY and SVGAGI (reference sequence). There are 15 residues in the CDR3. V lost 0 bases and J 8 bases, leaving 16 bases between the germline ends. CDR3 bases: TGTGCCAGCAGTTACTCAGCCGGACAGAGCCTGGGCTACACCTTC. It encodes CASSYSAGQSLGYTF.

The CDR3 here is CATSNRQLNTEAFF. The DNA of the CDR3 is TGTGCCACCAGTAACAGACAGCTGAACACTGAAGCTTTCTTT. The V call is TRBV15, the J call TRBJ1-1, with D possibly TRBD1 on 5 matching bases. V lost 6 bases to trimming and J lost 0 bases, with 11 bases between them. Per germline, CDR1 LNHNV and CDR2 YYDKDF (reference sequence). This CDR3 region has 14 residues.

The CDR3: CAWTVGQAWDEQFF. DNA of the CDR3: TGTGCCTGGACGGTGGGGCAGGCCTGGGATGAGCAGTTCTTC. The rearrangement uses TRBV30 and TRBJ2-1, with D perhaps matching TRBD1 (5 bases). The V gene lost 4 bases and the J gene lost 8 bases, with 18 bases spanning the gap. Germline V gene sequence: CDR1 GTSNPN, CDR2 SVGIG (reference sequence). CDR3 length equals 14 residues.

This clonotype was counted a single time. The genes are TRBV5-1 and TRBJ1-5; tentatively, D is TRBD1 (6 bases). The V end lost 0 bases, the J end lost 0 bases, and 10 bases lay between the germline ends. Per germline, CDR1 SGHRS and CDR2 YFSETQ. The CDR3 length is 16 residues. CDR3 loop: CASSLGGGDSNQPQHF. The DNA for the CDR3 is TGCGCCAGCAGCTTGGGAGGGGGAGATAGCAATCAGCCCCAGCATTTT.

The chain employs TRBV12-3 or TRBV12-4 and TRBJ2-5; 12 bases fit TRBD2. The J segment lost 5 bases and the V segment lost 2 bases, leaving 0 bases of the junction unmatched. This CDR3 has 14 amino acids. The chain's CDR3 is CASSLTSGRETQYF. The CDR3 region has the DNA TGTGCCAGCAGTTTAACTAGCGGGAGGGAGACCCAGTACTTC.

CDR3 sequence: CASSLHGNRPDYEQYF. CDR3 DNA: TGTGCCAGCAGTCTTCACGGGAACAGGCCCGACTACGAGCAGTACTTC. V is TRBV28 and J is TRBJ2-7; D may be TRBD1 or TRBD2 (5 bases each). CDR3 length: 16 amino acids. Per germline, CDR1 MDHEN and CDR2 SYDVKM. Trimming pared 5 bases from V and 3 bases from J, leaving 20 bases between.

The V gene is TRBV27, the J gene TRBJ2-1; D is undetermined. The V gene lost 5 bases and the J gene lost 5 bases, with 16 bases spanning the gap. The germline V gene encodes CDR1 MNHEY and CDR2 SMNVEV (reference sequence). CDR3 size: 15 residues. The DNA for the CDR3 is TGTGCCAGCAGTCCCTGGATGACGGGTAACAATGAGCAGTTCTTC. Amino acid sequence: CASSPWMTGNNEQFF.

The chain has TRBV30 and TRBJ1-1; 8 nucleotides align to TRBD1. The CDR3 is made up of 12 amino acids. Germline lookup yields CDR1 GTSNPN and CDR2 SVGIG (reference sequence). V lost 7 bases, J lost 2 bases, and 3 bases stayed unmatched. The DNA for the CDR3 is TGTGCCTCGGACAGGGTAAACACTGAAGCTTTCTTT. Its translation is CASDRVNTEAFF.

The chain uses TRBV20-1 and TRBJ2-6; TRBD1 aligns across 8 bases. Germline CDR1 reads DFQATT; CDR2 reads SNEGSKA (reference sequence). Losses at the gene ends were 1 base for V and 2 bases for J; bases not matched to a gene: 4. The CDR3 spans 16 residues. The CDR3 nucleotides read TGCAGTGCTAGAGTAGACAGGGGCACTGGGGCCAACGTCCTGACTTTC. It encodes CSARVDRGTGANVLTF.

The rearrangement joins TRBV19 to TRBJ2-7, with 7 bases lining up with TRBD1. Germline trimming cut 9 bases from V and 0 bases from J; bases unmatched to any gene: 5. The CDR3 length is 13 residues. Germline V gene sequence: CDR1 LNHDA, CDR2 SQIVND (reference sequence). DNA of the CDR3: TGTGCCAGCCAACAGGGGAGCTCCTACGAGCAGTACTTC. Translation gives CASQQGSSYEQYF.

The DNA of the CDR3 is TGCGCCAGCACTCCGCTGGGGCAGGTATCCAACGGCTACACCTTC. This codes for CASTPLGQVSNGYTF. V usage is TRBV5-1 and J usage is TRBJ1-2; the D gene is possibly TRBD1 (5 bases). The CDR3 totals 15 residues. CDR1 SGHRS and CDR2 YFSETQ come from the germline V gene. V lost 6 bases, J lost 8 bases, and 23 bases lay in between.

The chain combines TRBV9 with TRBJ2-7; D unclear. This CDR3 region has 13 residues. The germline gives CDR1 SGDLS, CDR2 YYNGEE. V was pared by 2 bases and J by 3 bases, with 9 bases between. This CDR3 reads CASSVSPNYEQYF. The DNA for the CDR3 is TGTGCCAGCAGCGTGTCTCCCAACTACGAGCAGTACTTC.

The chain is built from TRBV20-1 and TRBJ2-7, with 12 bases lining up with TRBD2. CDR1 is DFQATT, CDR2 SNEGSKA, per germline (reference sequence). This CDR3 is 14 amino acids long. Trimming cost V 5 bases and J 2 bases; bases outside gene matches: 4. CDR3 amino acids: CSARTSGTTYEQYF. In nucleotides, the CDR3 is TGCAGTGCTCGGACTAGCGGGACGACCTACGAGCAGTACTTC.

V gene TRBV7-2 combines with J gene TRBJ2-7; 7 nucleotides agree with TRBD1. From germline, CDR1 is SGHTA and CDR2 FQGNSA. The CDR3 runs to 15 residues. Trimming cost V 2 bases and J 9 bases; bases outside gene matches: 13. CDR3: CASSLKGQHSGGQYF. The CDR3, as DNA: TGTGCCAGCAGCTTAAAGGGACAGCATTCTGGAGGGCAGTACTTC. The whole variable domain, remainder taken from reference TRBV7-2 and TRBJ2-7, is GAGVSQSPSNKVTEKGKDVELRCDPISGHTALYWYRQSLGQGLEFLIYFQGNSAPDKSGLPSDRFSAERTGGSVSTLTIQRTQQEDSAVYLCASSLKGQHSGGQYFGPGTRLTVT.

The chain joins TRBV29-1 to TRBJ2-3; 7 bases map to TRBD2. This CDR3 contains 14 residues. CDR1 is SQVTM, CDR2 ANQGSEA, per germline. V lost 4 bases, J lost 3 bases, and 7 bases stayed unmatched. The DNA for the CDR3 is TGCAGCGTTGCGACTAGCCAAGTGACAGATACGCAGTATTTT. It specifies CSVATSQVTDTQYF.

This sequence joins TRBV18 and TRBJ2-3, with 9 bases fitting TRBD2. Trimming at V came to 3 bases and at J to 5 bases, leaving 3 bases not matched to a gene. This CDR3 has 14 residues. Germline lookup yields CDR1 KGHSH and CDR2 LQKENI. CDR3 DNA: TGTGCCAGCTCACCTCCAGCGGGAGGAGATACGCAGTATTTT. Amino acids: CASSPPAGGDTQYF.

The sample holds a few counts of this clonotype. The rearrangement uses TRBV12-3 or TRBV12-4 and TRBJ2-5, with D possibly being TRBD1 (6 bases). There are 13 residues in the CDR3. With 3 bases removed from V and 4 bases from J, the gap between germline ends came to 9 bases. CDR3 in DNA: TGTGCCAGCAGTTTTCGCAGGGGAGAGACCCAGTACTTC. Translating it yields CASSFRRGETQYF.

This sequence joins TRBV9 and TRBJ2-5, with D unresolved. Between the trimmed V and J ends, which lost 0 bases and 0 bases, there was a span of 6 bases. CDR3 length equals 14 residues. From germline, CDR1 is SGDLS and CDR2 YYNGEE. CDR3 coding DNA: TGTGCCAGCAGCGTAGACCGGAACCAAGAGACCCAGTACTTC. Translating gives CASSVDRNQETQYF. Combining the CDR3 with reference TRBV9 and TRBJ2-5 gives the whole variable domain DSGVTQTPKHLITATGQRVTLRCSPRSGDLSVYWYQQSLDQGLQFLIQYYNGEERAKGNILERFSAQQFPDLHSELNLSSLELGDSALYFCASSVDRNQETQYFGPGTRLLVL.

The chain is built from TRBV7-9 and TRBJ1-2; 8 nucleotides match TRBD1. This CDR3 spans 16 amino acids. J gave up 7 bases and V 4 bases, and 14 bases lay outside the gene matches. The germline V gene has CDR1 SEHNR and CDR2 FQNEAQ (reference sequence). The chain's CDR3 is CASSSLTTGDTRGYTF. CDR3 DNA sequence: TGTGCCAGCAGCTCTTTAACGACAGGGGATACTCGTGGCTACACCTTC.

The V and J genes are TRBV20-1 and TRBJ2-1; D is unresolved. This CDR3 contains 14 residues. Germline assignment: CDR1 DFQATT and CDR2 SNEGSKA (reference sequence). The V end was cut by 5 bases, the J end by 0 bases, with 11 bases between. The CDR3 DNA reads TGCAGTGCTCGCAGCGTCCCCTCCTACAATGAGCAGTTCTTC. Translating gives CSARSVPSYNEQFF.

V gene TRBV20-1 combines with J gene TRBJ2-1; the D gene is possibly TRBD2 (6 bases). CDR1 DFQATT and CDR2 SNEGSKA come from the germline V gene (reference sequence). This CDR3 has 12 residues. Trimming pared 1 base from V and 13 bases from J, leaving 14 bases between. In DNA form, the CDR3 reads TGCAGTGCTAGAGCGGGGAGGCCGGTTCAGTTCTTC. Protein: CSARAGRPVQFF.

The chain is built from TRBV29-1 and TRBJ1-1; D unresolved. The germline V gene has CDR1 SQVTM and CDR2 ANQGSEA. This CDR3 comprises 13 residues. V gave up 1 base and J gave up 0 bases, with 6 bases separating them. This CDR3 is CSVEVGLNTEAFF. CDR3 bases: TGCAGCGTTGAAGTCGGGCTGAACACTGAAGCTTTCTTT.